This T cell receptor beta chain was observed in a study of cytomegalovirus exposure and HLA in healthy donors. Study-level findings and limits: Researchers left out some V segments, among them TRBV6-2 and TRBV6-3, as indistinguishable. Most CMV-associated TCR beta chains were later found to appear HLA-restricted. Presence/absence analyses assumed roughly uniform sequencing depth across donors.

Primers: 60 Vbeta forward and 13 Jbeta reverse. TCRdb's copy holds only in-frame clones and misses some; the assay was immunoSEQ multiplex PCR. The sample contains 100,000 to 150,000 clones, around 80% of which appear only once. Germline V gene sequence: CDR1 MNHEY, CDR2 SVGAGI. V lost 3 bases and J 3 bases, leaving 8 bases between the germline ends. The CDR3 has 13 residues. The study sampled nominally healthy donors, though unrecorded immune exposures were likely. This clone was found a few times. Its antigen remains unidentified. The TCR comes from a young man in good health and CMV-seropositive. The chain carries TRBV6-5 and TRBJ1-1; no clear D gene. Specimen: PBMCs. For the CDR3, the DNA is TGTGCCAGCAGTTATATCACAGACACTGAAGCTTTCTTT. Protein: CASSYITDTEAFF.